The following is a T cell receptor (beta chain) sequence with its context. Its antigen is not known. These data come from a study of cytomegalovirus exposure and HLA in healthy donors. Overall study: There were some 380 genotyped donors. Of these, roughly 80% fell in the genetic ancestry cluster associated with self-reported Caucasian donors. Broader study findings: Presence/absence analysis assumed near-uniform sequencing depth across donors. Researchers reported from a later analysis that most CMV-associated TCR beta chains appeared HLA-restricted. A later look showed TCR association rates differing by HLA locus, highest for DRB1 and lowest for HLA-C.

Amplification used 60 Vbeta primers and 13 Jbeta primers. Clones were sequenced by immunoSEQ multiplex PCR, and TCRdb holds only the in-frame ones, with some missing. The repertoire includes about 98,000 clones, about 81% of them detected once, and more than 1.4% sits in the top ten. This sequence was found in a man aged 40-55 years in good health and CMV-seronegative. The sample was PBMCs.

The CDR3 reads CASRATGGTCGYTF. CDR3 bases: TGTGCCAGCAGAGCTACAGGGGGCACGTGTGGCTACACCTTC. This chain joins TRBV6-5 and TRBJ1-2; 9 nucleotides match TRBD1. Per the germline V gene, CDR1 is MNHEY and CDR2 is SVGAGI. The CDR3 sequence is 14 residues long. The V and J ends lost 6 bases and 7 bases, in that order; junction bases with no gene match: 9.